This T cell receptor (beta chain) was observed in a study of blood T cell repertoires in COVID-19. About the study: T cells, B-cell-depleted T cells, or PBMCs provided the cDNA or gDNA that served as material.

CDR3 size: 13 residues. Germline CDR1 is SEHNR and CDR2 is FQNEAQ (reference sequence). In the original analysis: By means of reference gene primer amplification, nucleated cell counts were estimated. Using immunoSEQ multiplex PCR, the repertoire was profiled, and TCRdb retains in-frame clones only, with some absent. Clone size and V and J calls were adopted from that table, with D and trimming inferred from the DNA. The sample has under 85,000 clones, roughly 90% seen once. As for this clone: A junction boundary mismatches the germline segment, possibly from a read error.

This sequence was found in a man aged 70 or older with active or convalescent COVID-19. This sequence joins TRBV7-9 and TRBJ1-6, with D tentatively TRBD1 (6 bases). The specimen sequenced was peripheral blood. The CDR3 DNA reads TGTGCCAGCAGCGGAGTGGGGGCTTCACCCCCCCACTTT. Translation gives CASSGVGASPPHF.